One sample yielded the 30 T cell receptor beta chains listed below, sequenced in a study of blood T cell repertoires in COVID-19. Profiled with immunoSEQ multiplex PCR; TCRdb holds only in-frame clones, not every one. The sample includes about 39,000 clones, 75% to 90% seen only once; the top ten take roughly 4%. Sequencing used peripheral blood. These receptors all stem from a man between 60 and 70 years old with acute or convalescent COVID-19.

In DNA form, the CDR3 reads TGTGCCAGCAGCACAAACCCGGGACAGGGAGCTTCACCCCTCCACTTT. Translated, it gives CASSTNPGQGASPLHF. The rearrangement links TRBV2 to TRBJ1-6; 9 positions agree with TRBD1. J was trimmed by 9 bases and V by 6 bases; bases with no gene match: 12. The CDR3 has 16 residues. Germline lookup yields CDR1 SNHLY and CDR2 FYNNEI.

This chain uses TRBV6-2 or TRBV6-3 with TRBJ2-7; 10 nucleotides match TRBD2. CDR1 and CDR2 (germline): MNHEY, SVGEGT. The CDR3 has 16 amino acids. V was clipped by 2 bases and J by 4 bases; unmatched bases: 8. The CDR3 loop reads CASSYASPSGGYEQYF. The CDR3 region has the DNA TGTGCCAGCAGTTACGCTAGCCCTAGCGGGGGATACGAGCAGTACTTC.

V and J are TRBV28 and TRBJ1-1; tentatively, D is TRBD1 (6 bases). This CDR3 has 14 amino acids. Germline-derived CDR1 and CDR2 are MDHEN and SYDVKM. The V and J ends lost 2 bases and 5 bases respectively, with 12 bases between them. In DNA, the CDR3 is TGTGCCAGCAGTTTAATGGGAGGGGGAACTGAAGCTTTCTTT. This gives the protein CASSLMGGGTEAFF.

The chain has TRBV6-2 or TRBV6-3 and TRBJ2-1, with 13 bases lining up with TRBD2. This CDR3 has 18 amino acids. Germline CDR1 MNHEY, CDR2 SVGEGT. The V and J ends lost 6 bases and 3 bases, in that order; junction bases with no gene match: 11. The CDR3 sequence is CASSPYWTSGGNYNEQFF. For the CDR3, the DNA is TGTGCCAGCAGCCCTTACTGGACTAGCGGGGGTAACTACAATGAGCAGTTCTTC.

The J gene is TRBJ2-5, the V gene TRBV19; 13 bases align to TRBD2. With V trimmed by 10 bases and J by 5 bases, 4 bases remained unmatched. The germline V gene has CDR1 LNHDA and CDR2 SQIVND (reference sequence). The length of the CDR3 is 13 residues. Written as DNA, the CDR3 is TGTGCCACTGGGGGACTAGCGGGGGAGACCCAGTACTTC. This translates into CATGGLAGETQYF.

The CDR3 bases are TGTGCCAGCAGCCAAGCCCGGGACAGGGCGTACAATGAGCAGTTCTTC. Its translation: CASSQARDRAYNEQFF. This rearrangement joins TRBV7-2 to TRBJ2-1; 9 bases align to TRBD1. The CDR3 loop spans 16 amino acids. V trimming: 5 bases; J trimming: 4 bases; junction bases outside the gene matches: 9. Germline CDR1 SGHTA, CDR2 FQGNSA. Supplemented by reference TRBV7-2 and TRBJ2-1, the full variable domain reads GAGVSQSPSNKVTEKGKDVELRCDPISGHTALYWYRQSLGQGLEFLIYFQGNSAPDKSGLPSDRFSAERTGGSVSTLTIQRTQQEDSAVYLCASSQARDRAYNEQFFGPGTRLTVL.

The chain recombines TRBV14 with TRBJ2-2; 11 bases are shared with TRBD2. The CDR3 covers 18 residues. Germline V gene sequence: CDR1 SGHDN, CDR2 FVKESK. V trimming: 0 bases; J trimming: 7 bases; junction bases outside the gene matches: 10. CDR3 DNA sequence: TGTGCCAGCAGCCAAGATGGGACTAGCGGCCCGGGTGGCGGGGAGCTGTTTTTT. Translated: CASSQDGTSGPGGGELFF.

The chain couples TRBV3-1 (or the pseudogene TRBV3-2) to TRBJ2-7; a possible D gene is TRBD2 (6 bases). Germline V gene data show CDR1 as LGHDT and CDR2 as YNNKEL (reference sequence). The CDR3 totals 15 residues. Trimming shortened V by 1 base and J by 2 bases, and 12 bases separated the two germline ends. CDR3 loop: CASSQAGTGPYEQYF. The CDR3 bases are TGTGCCAGCAGCCAAGCCGGGACTGGTCCCTACGAGCAGTACTTC.

The V call is TRBV9, the J call TRBJ2-1; 8 nucleotides agree with TRBD2. The J segment lost 2 bases and the V segment lost 0 bases, leaving 7 bases of the junction unmatched. The germline CDR1 and CDR2 sequences are SGDLS and YYNGEE. The CDR3 extends over 17 amino acids. CDR3 in DNA: TGTGCCAGCAGCGTAGGTGATACTAGCGGAGCCTACAATGAGCAGTTCTTC. It specifies CASSVGDTSGAYNEQFF.

The CDR3 loop reads CASAPGTGRGNEKLFF. CDR3 DNA: TGTGCTAGTGCCCCTGGGACAGGGAGAGGGAATGAAAAACTGTTTTTT. J is TRBJ1-4 and V is TRBV12-5; 9 bases map to TRBD1. With 7 bases clipped from V and 5 bases from J, the junction kept 11 bases outside the gene matches. Germline lookup yields CDR1 LGHNT and CDR2 FRNRAP. There are 16 residues in the CDR3. The entire variable domain, with the rest obtained from reference TRBV12-5 and TRBJ1-4, is as follows: DARVTQTPRHKVTEMGQEVTMRCQPILGHNTVFWYRQTMMQGLELLAYFRNRAPLDDSGMPKDRFSAEMPDATLATLKIQPSEPRDSAVYFCASAPGTGRGNEKLFFGSGTQLSVL.

The chain couples TRBV28 to TRBJ1-5; a weak D match, TRBD1 (6 bases). The CDR3 has 15 residues. Germline V gene data show CDR1 as MDHEN and CDR2 as SYDVKM. Trimming removed 2 bases from V and 7 bases from J, with 15 bases in between. The CDR3: CASSLLTGKEQPQHF. The CDR3 coding sequence is TGTGCCAGCAGTTTACTTACAGGGAAAGAGCAGCCCCAGCATTTT.

This clone occurred once. The chain joins TRBV9 to TRBJ2-3; 10 bases fit TRBD1. This CDR3 has 16 amino acids. V dropped 3 bases and J dropped 2; count of bases not matched to a gene: 6. The germline gives CDR1 SGDLS, CDR2 YYNGEE. The CDR3 nucleotides read TGTGCCAGCAGCGCGGGGACAGGGGAACTCACAGATACGCAGTATTTT. Encoded protein: CASSAGTGELTDTQYF.

The chain has TRBV5-1 and TRBJ2-5; 10 positions agree with TRBD2. In germline, CDR1 is SGHRS, CDR2 YFSETQ. Unmatched junction bases numbered 2, after V lost 2 bases and J lost 1 base. The CDR3 spans 15 residues. The CDR3, as DNA: TGCGCCAGCAGCTTACTAGCGGGACTCCAAGAGACCCAGTACTTC. It specifies CASSLLAGLQETQYF. The whole variable domain, remainder taken from reference TRBV5-1 and TRBJ2-5, is KAGVTQTPRYLIKTRGQQVTLSCSPISGHRSVSWYQQTPGQGLQFLFEYFSETQRNKGNFPGRFSGRQFSNSRSEMNVSTLELGDSALYLCASSLLAGLQETQYFGPGTRLLVL.

The chain has TRBV13 and TRBJ2-5; D ambiguous. This CDR3 spans 13 amino acids. Trimming stripped 1 base from V and 0 bases from J, with 3 bases between. CDR1 is PRHDT and CDR2 is FYEKMQ in the germline V gene (reference sequence). CDR3: CASSLDYQETQYF. CDR3 nucleotide sequence: TGTGCCAGCAGCTTAGACTACCAAGAGACCCAGTACTTC.

The chain has TRBV30 and TRBJ2-3, with D perhaps matching TRBD1 (6 bases). The CDR3 is made up of 13 amino acids. Germline CDR1 GTSNPN, CDR2 SVGIG (reference sequence). The germline V and J ends were trimmed by 1 base and 7 bases, with 12 bases remaining between them. The CDR3 here is CAWSATGIHTQYF. As DNA, the CDR3 is TGTGCCTGGAGTGCGACAGGAATCCATACGCAGTATTTT.

The gene calls are TRBV5-1 and TRBJ2-3; 16 positions match TRBD2. After removal of 0 bases from V and 6 bases from J, the junction contained 7 bases not matched to a gene. CDR3 length: 18 residues. Germline loops: CDR1 SGHRS, CDR2 YFSETQ. Here the CDR3 reads CASSLEGTSGRVPDTQYF. CDR3 nucleotides: TGCGCCAGCAGCTTGGAGGGGACTAGCGGGAGGGTGCCGGATACGCAGTATTTT. Using reference TRBV5-1 and TRBJ2-3 for the parts outside the CDR3, the full variable domain is KAGVTQTPRYLIKTRGQQVTLSCSPISGHRSVSWYQQTPGQGLQFLFEYFSETQRNKGNFPGRFSGRQFSNSRSEMNVSTLELGDSALYLCASSLEGTSGRVPDTQYFGPGTRLTVL.

The chain joins TRBV2 to TRBJ1-1; D is unclear. Trimming removed 6 bases from V and 3 bases from J, with 11 bases in between. CDR1 and CDR2 (germline): SNHLY, FYNNEI. The CDR3 contains 13 residues. This CDR3 is CASRTTDYTEAFF. The DNA of the CDR3 is TGTGCCAGCAGGACCACAGATTACACTGAAGCTTTCTTT.

This clone appeared a single time. The chain recombines TRBV6-2 or TRBV6-3 with TRBJ1-5, with 7 bases lining up with TRBD1. CDR3 length equals 13 residues. Unmatched junction bases numbered 6, after V lost 6 bases and J lost 7 bases. Per the germline V gene, CDR1 is MNHEY and CDR2 is SVGEGT. CDR3 amino acids: CASSSTGTQPQHF. The CDR3 DNA is TGTGCCAGCAGCTCGACAGGGACGCAGCCCCAGCATTTT.

The chain links TRBV19 to TRBJ2-3; TRBD1 agrees at 10 bases. Looked up from germline, CDR1 is LNHDA and CDR2 is SQIVND (reference sequence). The CDR3 length is 14 residues. V dropped 3 bases and J dropped 5; count of bases not matched to a gene: 2. CDR3 in DNA: TGTGCCAGTAGTATCAGGGACAGGGGAGATACGCAGTATTTT. This encodes CASSIRDRGDTQYF.

The CDR3 nucleotides read TGTGCCTGGAGTGTAGGTGGGCAGGTCACCCATGAAGCTTTCTTT. Translating gives CAWSVGGQVTHEAFF. The chain is built from TRBV30 and TRBJ1-1; no definite D call. CDR1 is GTSNPN, CDR2 SVGIG, per germline (reference sequence). This CDR3 comprises 15 residues. V was clipped by 0 bases and J by 7 bases, with 18 bases between them.

The CDR3 DNA follows: TGTGCCAGCAGTTGGTCAGGGGTGCATGAGCAGTTCTTC. Encoded protein: CASSWSGVHEQFF. The chain couples TRBV27 to TRBJ2-1, with D perhaps TRBD1 (6 bases). Germline lookup yields CDR1 MNHEY and CDR2 SMNVEV (reference sequence). This CDR3 has 13 amino acids. Deletions cut 4 bases from V and 8 bases from J, with 12 bases between.

This chain uses TRBV14 with TRBJ1-2, with D perhaps matching TRBD1 (6 bases). Germline V lookup: CDR1 SGHDN, CDR2 FVKESK. The CDR3 sequence is 12 residues long. Trimming took off 4 bases at V and 7 bases at J, with 10 bases between the two ends. CDR3 protein: CASSLNRAGYTF. CDR3 bases: TGTGCCAGCAGCCTCAACAGGGCTGGCTACACCTTC. The full variable domain, rest sourced from reference TRBV14 and TRBJ1-2, is EAGVTQFPSHSVIEKGQTVTLRCDPISGHDNLYWYRRVMGKEIKFLLHFVKESKQDESGMPNNRFLAERTGGTYSTLKVQPAELEDSGVYFCASSLNRAGYTFGSGTRLTVV.

The gene calls are TRBV10-1 and TRBJ2-1; the match to TRBD1 covers 7 bases. The germline CDR1 and CDR2 sequences are WNHNN and SYGVQD (reference sequence). The ends lost 8 bases at V and 3 bases at J; junction bases unmatched: 13. CDR3 length: 16 residues. DNA of the CDR3: TGCGCCAGCCCTACGACCGGTGACAGGGACTACAATGAGCAGTTCTTC. This translates into CASPTTGDRDYNEQFF.

This clone was picked up a small number of times. The chain joins TRBV28 to TRBJ2-3; 9 bases fit TRBD1. V shed 4 bases and J 6 bases; nucleotides not matched to a gene: 11. This CDR3 spans 16 amino acids. Germline CDR1 MDHEN, CDR2 SYDVKM. Here the CDR3 reads CASSSQPGQGHDTQYF. CDR3 nucleotides: TGTGCCAGCAGTTCCCAACCGGGACAGGGACACGATACGCAGTATTTT. Supplemented by reference TRBV28 and TRBJ2-3, the full variable domain reads DVKVTQSSRYLVKRTGEKVFLECVQDMDHENMFWYRQDPGLGLRLIYFSYDVKMKEKGDIPEGYSVSREKKERFSLILESASTNQTSMYLCASSSQPGQGHDTQYFGPGTRLTVL.

This clone was seen just once. The chain has TRBV15 and TRBJ2-7, with TRBD1 identical over 7 bases. The CDR3 spans 15 residues. V was pared by 2 bases and J by 2 bases, with 6 bases of the junction left unmatched. Germline V gives CDR1 LNHNV, CDR2 YYDKDF (reference sequence). This CDR3 reads CATSRTGTATYEQYF. The CDR3 DNA is TGTGCCACCAGCAGAACCGGGACAGCGACCTACGAGCAGTACTTC.

The chain uses TRBV6-6 and TRBJ2-2; D might be TRBD1 (6 bases). The CDR3 consists of 14 residues. Trimming removed 6 bases at V and 7 bases at J, with 15 bases between. Germline values: CDR1 MNHNY, CDR2 SVGAGI (reference sequence). The chain's CDR3 is CASSITGTVGELFF. CDR3 DNA: TGTGCCAGCAGCATAACAGGGACGGTCGGGGAGCTGTTTTTT.

This clone was counted a few times. This chain joins TRBV3-1 (or the pseudogene TRBV3-2) and TRBJ1-2; D is uncertain. Trimming cost V 0 bases and J 8 bases, with 13 bases left between them. The CDR3 covers 14 residues. Germline V gene sequence: CDR1 LGHDT, CDR2 YNNKEL (reference sequence). The CDR3 sequence is CASSQDAGFRGYTF. CDR3 DNA: TGTGCCAGCAGCCAAGATGCGGGCTTCCGGGGCTACACCTTC.

This clone was recorded once. This chain joins TRBV29-1 and TRBJ2-4, with D tentatively TRBD2 (5 bases). V gave up 5 bases and J gave up 0 bases, with 23 bases separating them. The germline V gene encodes CDR1 SQVTM and CDR2 ANQGSEA. This CDR3 has 18 amino acids. The CDR3: CSVTVLAIPGIAKNIQYF. The DNA for the CDR3 is TGCAGCGTTACGGTTTTGGCTATCCCGGGGATAGCCAAAAACATTCAGTACTTC.

The CDR3 here is CARGQGNTGELFF. The DNA of the CDR3 is TGTGCCCGGGGACAGGGGAACACCGGGGAGCTGTTTTTT. V and J are TRBV30 and TRBJ2-2, with 9 bases identical to TRBD1. This CDR3 has 13 amino acids. Losses at the gene ends were 8 bases for V and 1 base for J; bases not matched to a gene: 2. CDR1 and CDR2 from the germline V gene are GTSNPN and SVGIG (reference sequence).

V is TRBV7-9 and J is TRBJ2-7; no definite D call. The V end lost 3 bases, the J end lost 4 bases, and 4 bases lay between the germline ends. Germline V gives CDR1 SEHNR, CDR2 FQNEAQ (reference sequence). The CDR3 spans 11 residues. CDR3 nucleotides: TGTGCCAGCAGCTTTTCATACGAGCAGTACTTC. It is translated as CASSFSYEQYF.